Each of the 4 T cell receptor beta chains below was sequenced from the same sample in a study of T cells in Graves' hyperthyroidism and ophthalmopathy. The investigators amplified TCR beta CDR3 regions from RNA transcripts. Primed by the HTBI set, a first-round RT-PCR was run on the TCR CDR3. Using its own MiXCR run on the multiplex PCR reads, TCRdb lists one record per CDR3 protein. The sample gives about 420,000 distinct CDR3 sequences, about 13% of which show up once; 5% to 6% is in the top ten. The specimen was blood. These receptors all come from a young woman with Graves' hyperthyroidism.

The chain combines TRBV7-3 with TRBJ2-1, with D possibly being TRBD1 or TRBD2 (6 bases each). CDR1 and CDR2 (germline): SGHTA, FQGTGA. The CDR3 is made up of 14 amino acids. V was pared by 2 bases and J by 5 bases, with 10 bases between. The DNA for the CDR3 is TGTGCCAGCAGCTTATGGGGGGCTGACAATGAGCAGTTCTTC. This encodes CASSLWGADNEQFF.

This clonotype was detected ten times or more. CDR3 loop: CASRGDLKQYF. The CDR3 DNA reads TGTGCCAGCAGAGGGGACCTCAAGCAGTACTTC. This chain joins TRBV2 and TRBJ2-7; either TRBD1 or TRBD2 may fit D (5 bases each). CDR3 size: 11 residues. Germline values: CDR1 SNHLY, CDR2 FYNNEI. Trimming took off 6 bases at V and 8 bases at J, with 11 bases between the two ends.

This clonotype showed up many times. The chain recombines TRBV11-2 with TRBJ2-7; 14 positions agree with TRBD2. There are 17 residues in the CDR3. After removal of 4 bases from V and 1 base from J, the junction contained 6 bases not matched to a gene. Germline loops: CDR1 SGHAT, CDR2 FQNNGV. DNA of the CDR3: TGTGCCAGCAGCTCCCGGACTAGCGGGAGGAGGTCCTACGAGCAGTACTTC. It translates to CASSSRTSGRRSYEQYF.

This sequence joins TRBV19 and TRBJ2-6; 7 bases match TRBD1. CDR3 length equals 18 residues. CDR1 and CDR2 (germline): LNHDA, SQIVND (reference sequence). V shed 3 bases and J 0 bases; nucleotides not matched to a gene: 8. The CDR3 sequence: CASSIGARGTSGANVLTF. The CDR3 DNA sequence: TGTGCCAGTAGTATCGGGGCCAGGGGGACCTCTGGGGCCAACGTCCTGACTTTC.